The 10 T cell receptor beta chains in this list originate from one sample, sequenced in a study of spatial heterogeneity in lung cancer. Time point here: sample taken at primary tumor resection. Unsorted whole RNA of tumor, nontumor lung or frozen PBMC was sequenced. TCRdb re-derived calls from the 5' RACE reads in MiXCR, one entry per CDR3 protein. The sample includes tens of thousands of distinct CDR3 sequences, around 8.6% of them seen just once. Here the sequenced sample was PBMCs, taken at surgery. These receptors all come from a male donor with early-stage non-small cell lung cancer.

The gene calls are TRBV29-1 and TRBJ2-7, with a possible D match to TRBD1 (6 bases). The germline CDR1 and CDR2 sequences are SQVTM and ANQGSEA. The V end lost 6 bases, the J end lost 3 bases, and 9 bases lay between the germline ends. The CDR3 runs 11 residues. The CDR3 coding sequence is TGCAGCGTCGCAGGGGTCTACGAGCAGTACTTC. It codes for CSVAGVYEQYF.

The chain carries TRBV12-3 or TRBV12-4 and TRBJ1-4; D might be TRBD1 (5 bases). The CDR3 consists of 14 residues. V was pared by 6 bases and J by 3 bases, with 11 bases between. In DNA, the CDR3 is TGTGCCAGCAGCCCCGGGGGGGCTAATGAAAAACTGTTTTTT. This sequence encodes CASSPGGANEKLFF.

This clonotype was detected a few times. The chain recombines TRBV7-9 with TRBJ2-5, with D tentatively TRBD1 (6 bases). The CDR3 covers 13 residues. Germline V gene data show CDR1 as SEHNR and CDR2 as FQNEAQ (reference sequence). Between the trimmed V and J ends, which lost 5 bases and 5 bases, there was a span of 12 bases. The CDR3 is CASSNDRLETQYF. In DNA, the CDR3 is TGTGCCAGCAGCAACGACAGGCTCGAGACCCAGTACTTC.

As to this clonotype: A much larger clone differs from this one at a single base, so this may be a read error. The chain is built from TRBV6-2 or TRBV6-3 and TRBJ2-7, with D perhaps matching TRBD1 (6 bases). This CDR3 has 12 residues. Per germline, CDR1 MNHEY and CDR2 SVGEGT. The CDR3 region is CVSSPRQDEQYF. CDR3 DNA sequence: TGTGTCAGCAGTCCCCGACAGGACGAGCAGTACTTC.

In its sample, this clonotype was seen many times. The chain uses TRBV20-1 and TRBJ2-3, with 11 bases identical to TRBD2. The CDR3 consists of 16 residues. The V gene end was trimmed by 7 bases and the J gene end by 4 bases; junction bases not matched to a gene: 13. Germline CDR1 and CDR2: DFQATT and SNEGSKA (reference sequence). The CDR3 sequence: CSVLVLAGGSADTQYF. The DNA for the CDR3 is TGCAGTGTTCTTGTCTTAGCGGGGGGGAGTGCAGATACGCAGTATTTT.

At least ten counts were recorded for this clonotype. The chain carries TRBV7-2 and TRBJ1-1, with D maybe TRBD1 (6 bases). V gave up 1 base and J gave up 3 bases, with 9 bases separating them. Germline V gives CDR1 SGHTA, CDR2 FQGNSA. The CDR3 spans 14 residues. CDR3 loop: CASSLGTAYTEAFF. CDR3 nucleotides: TGTGCCAGCAGCTTAGGGACAGCCTACACTGAAGCTTTCTTT.

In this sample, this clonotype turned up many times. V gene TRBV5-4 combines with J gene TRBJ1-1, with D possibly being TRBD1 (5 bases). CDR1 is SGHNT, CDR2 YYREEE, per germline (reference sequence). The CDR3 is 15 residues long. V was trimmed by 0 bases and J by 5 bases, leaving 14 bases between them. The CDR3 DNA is TGTGCCAGCAGCTTGGGGGGCGGGGATGTGACTGAAGCTTTCTTT. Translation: CASSLGGGDVTEAFF. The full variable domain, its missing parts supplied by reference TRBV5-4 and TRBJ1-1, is ETGVTQSPTHLIKTRGQQVTLRCSSQSGHNTVSWYQQALGQGPQFIFQYYREEENGRGNFPPRFSGLQFPNYSSELNVNALELDDSALYLCASSLGGGDVTEAFFGQGTRLTVV.

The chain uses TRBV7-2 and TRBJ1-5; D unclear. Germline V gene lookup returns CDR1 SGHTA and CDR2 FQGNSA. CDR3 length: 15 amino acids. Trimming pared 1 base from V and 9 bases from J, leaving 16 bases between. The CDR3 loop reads CASSLVYMGGGPQHF. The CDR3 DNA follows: TGTGCCAGCAGCTTAGTATATATGGGCGGCGGGCCCCAGCATTTT. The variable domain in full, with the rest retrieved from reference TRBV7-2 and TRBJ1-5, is GAGVSQSPSNKVTEKGKDVELRCDPISGHTALYWYRQSLGQGLEFLIYFQGNSAPDKSGLPSDRFSAERTGGSVSTLTIQRTQQEDSAVYLCASSLVYMGGGPQHFGDGTRLSIL.

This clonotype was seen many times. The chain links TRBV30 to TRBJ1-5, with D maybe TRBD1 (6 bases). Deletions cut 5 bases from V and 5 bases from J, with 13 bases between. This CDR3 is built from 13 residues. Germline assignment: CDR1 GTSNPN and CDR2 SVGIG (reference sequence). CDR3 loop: CAWATGSDQPQHF. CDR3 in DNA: TGTGCCTGGGCAACAGGGTCGGATCAGCCCCAGCATTTT.

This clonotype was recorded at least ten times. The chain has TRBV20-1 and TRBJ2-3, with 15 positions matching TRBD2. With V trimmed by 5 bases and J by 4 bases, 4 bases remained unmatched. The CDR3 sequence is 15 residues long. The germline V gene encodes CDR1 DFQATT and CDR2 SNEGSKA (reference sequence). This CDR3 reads CSASGTSGRPDTQYF. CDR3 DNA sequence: TGCAGTGCTTCCGGGACTAGCGGGAGGCCAGATACGCAGTATTTT.